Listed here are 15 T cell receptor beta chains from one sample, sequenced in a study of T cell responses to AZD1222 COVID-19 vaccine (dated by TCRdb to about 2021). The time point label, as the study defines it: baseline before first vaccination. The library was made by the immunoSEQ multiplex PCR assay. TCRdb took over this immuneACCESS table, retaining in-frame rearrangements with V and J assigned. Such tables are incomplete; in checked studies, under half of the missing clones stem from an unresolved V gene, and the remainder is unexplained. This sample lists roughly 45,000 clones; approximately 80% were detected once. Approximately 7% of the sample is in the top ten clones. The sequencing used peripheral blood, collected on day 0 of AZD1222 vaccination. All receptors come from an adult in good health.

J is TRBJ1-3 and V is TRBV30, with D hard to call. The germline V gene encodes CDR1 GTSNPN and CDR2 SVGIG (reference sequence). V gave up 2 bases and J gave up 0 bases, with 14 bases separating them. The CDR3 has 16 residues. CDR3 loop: CAWSMNRLSSGNTIYF. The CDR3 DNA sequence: TGTGCCTGGAGTATGAACCGACTAAGCTCTGGAAACACCATATATTTT. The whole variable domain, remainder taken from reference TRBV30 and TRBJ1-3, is SQTIHQWPATLVQPVGSPLSLECTVEGTSNPNLYWYRQAAGRGLQLLFYSVGIGQISSEVPQNLSASRPQDRQFILSSKKLLLSDSGFYLCAWSMNRLSSGNTIYFGEGSWLTVV.

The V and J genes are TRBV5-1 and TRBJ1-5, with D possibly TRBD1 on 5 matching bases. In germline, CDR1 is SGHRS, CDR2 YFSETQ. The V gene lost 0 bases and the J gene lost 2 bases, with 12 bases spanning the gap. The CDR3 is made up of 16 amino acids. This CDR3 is CASSLEGRGGNQPQHF. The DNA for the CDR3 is TGCGCCAGCAGCTTGGAGGGGAGAGGTGGCAATCAGCCCCAGCATTTT.

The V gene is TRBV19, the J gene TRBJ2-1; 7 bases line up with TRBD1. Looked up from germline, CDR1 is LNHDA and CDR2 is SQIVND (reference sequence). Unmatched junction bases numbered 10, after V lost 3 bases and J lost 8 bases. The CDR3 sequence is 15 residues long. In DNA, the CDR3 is TGTGCCAGTAGTATGCAGGGGGTTTCTAACCATGAGCAGTTCTTC. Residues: CASSMQGVSNHEQFF.

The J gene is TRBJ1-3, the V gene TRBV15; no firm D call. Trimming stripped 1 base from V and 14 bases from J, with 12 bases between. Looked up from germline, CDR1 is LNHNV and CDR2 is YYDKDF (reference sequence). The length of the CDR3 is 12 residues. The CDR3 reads CATSRGVEPLYF. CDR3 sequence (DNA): TGTGCCACCAGCAGAGGCGTAGAGCCCCTATATTTT.

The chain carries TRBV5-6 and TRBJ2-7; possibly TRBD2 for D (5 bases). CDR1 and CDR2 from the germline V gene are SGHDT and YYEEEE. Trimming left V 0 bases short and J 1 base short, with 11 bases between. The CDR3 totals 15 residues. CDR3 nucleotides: TGTGCCAGCAGCTTGGCCTGGGAGCTATCCTACGAGCAGTACGTC. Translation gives CASSLAWELSYEQYV.

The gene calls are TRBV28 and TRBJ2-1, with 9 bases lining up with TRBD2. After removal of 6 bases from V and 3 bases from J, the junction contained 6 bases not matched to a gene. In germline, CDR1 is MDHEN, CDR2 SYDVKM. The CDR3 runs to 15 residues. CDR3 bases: TGTGCCAGCAGCAGCCCTAGCGGGATCTACAATGAGCAGTTCTTC. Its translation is CASSSPSGIYNEQFF.

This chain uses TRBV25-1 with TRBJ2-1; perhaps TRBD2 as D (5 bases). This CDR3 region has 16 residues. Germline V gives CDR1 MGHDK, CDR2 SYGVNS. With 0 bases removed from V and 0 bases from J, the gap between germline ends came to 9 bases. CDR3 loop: CASSEYRGSSYNEQFF. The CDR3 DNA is TGTGCCAGCAGTGAATATCGGGGAAGCTCCTACAATGAGCAGTTCTTC. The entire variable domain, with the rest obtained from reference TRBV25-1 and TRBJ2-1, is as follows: EADIYQTPRYLVIGTGKKITLECSQTMGHDKMYWYQQDPGMELHLIHYSYGVNSTEKGDLSSESTVSRIRTEHFPLTLESARPSHTSQYLCASSEYRGSSYNEQFFGPGTRLTVL.

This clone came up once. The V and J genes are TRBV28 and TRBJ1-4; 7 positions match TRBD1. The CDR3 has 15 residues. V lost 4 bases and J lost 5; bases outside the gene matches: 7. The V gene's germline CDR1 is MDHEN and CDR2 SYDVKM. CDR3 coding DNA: TGTGCCAGCAGTTCCGGGACAGAGACAAATGAAAAACTGTTTTTT. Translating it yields CASSSGTETNEKLFF.

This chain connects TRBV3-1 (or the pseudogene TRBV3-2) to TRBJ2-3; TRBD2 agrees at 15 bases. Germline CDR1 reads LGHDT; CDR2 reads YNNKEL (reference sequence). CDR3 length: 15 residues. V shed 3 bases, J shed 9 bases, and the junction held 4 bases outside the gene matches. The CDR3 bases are TGTGCCAGCAGCCACGGACTAGCGGGAGGGCCCACGCAGTATTTT. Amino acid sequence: CASSHGLAGGPTQYF.

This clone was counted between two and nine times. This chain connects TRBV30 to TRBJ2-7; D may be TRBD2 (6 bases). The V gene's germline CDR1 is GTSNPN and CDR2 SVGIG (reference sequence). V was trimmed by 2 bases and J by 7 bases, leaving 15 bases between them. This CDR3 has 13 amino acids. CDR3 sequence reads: CAWSPNTSLEQYF. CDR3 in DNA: TGTGCCTGGAGTCCCAACACTAGCCTAGAGCAGTACTTC.

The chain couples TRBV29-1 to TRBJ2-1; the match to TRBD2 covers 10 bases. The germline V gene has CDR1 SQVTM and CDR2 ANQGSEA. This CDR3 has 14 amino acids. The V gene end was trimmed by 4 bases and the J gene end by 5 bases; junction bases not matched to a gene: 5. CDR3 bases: TGCAGCGTTGCCCCGGGACTAGCGCACAATGAGCAGTTCTTC. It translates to CSVAPGLAHNEQFF.

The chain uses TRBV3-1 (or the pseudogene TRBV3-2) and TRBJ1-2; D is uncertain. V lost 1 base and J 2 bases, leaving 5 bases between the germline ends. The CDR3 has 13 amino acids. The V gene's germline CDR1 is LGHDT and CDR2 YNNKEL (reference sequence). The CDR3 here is CASSQADNYGYTF. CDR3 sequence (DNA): TGTGCCAGCAGCCAAGCGGACAACTATGGCTACACCTTC.

For the CDR3, the DNA is TGTGCCAGCAGCTTCGTAGGGAACACCGGGGAGCTGTTTTTT. Protein sequence: CASSFVGNTGELFF. The V call is TRBV7-8, the J call TRBJ2-2; no firm D call. Germline CDR1 and CDR2: SGHVS and FQNEAQ. The length of the CDR3 is 14 residues. V was cut by 3 bases and J by 1 base, with 6 bases left in between.

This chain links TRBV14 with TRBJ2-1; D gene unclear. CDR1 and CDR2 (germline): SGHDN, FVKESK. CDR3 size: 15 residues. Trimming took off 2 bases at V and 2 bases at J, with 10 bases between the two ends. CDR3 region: CASSQNNLAYNEQFF. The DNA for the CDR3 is TGTGCCAGCAGCCAAAATAATCTCGCCTACAATGAGCAGTTCTTC.

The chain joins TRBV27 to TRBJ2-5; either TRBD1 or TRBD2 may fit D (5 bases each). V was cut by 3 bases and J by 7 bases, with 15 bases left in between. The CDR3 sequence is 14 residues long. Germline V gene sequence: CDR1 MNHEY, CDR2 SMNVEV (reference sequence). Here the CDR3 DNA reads TGTGCCAGCAGTTTGGGGGTTTCGTCGAGGACCCAGTACTTC. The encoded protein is CASSLGVSSRTQYF.